The sequence of this T cell receptor (beta chain) was determined in a study of blood T cell repertoires in COVID-19. Across the study: COVID-19 samples collected from the United States, Italy and Spain covered acute and convalescent phases. PBMCs, B-cell-depleted T cells, or T cells were the source of the cDNA or gDNA that made up the material.

Trimming took off 5 bases at V and 5 bases at J, with 19 bases between the two ends. CDR1 SEHNR and CDR2 FQNEAQ come from the germline V gene (reference sequence). The CDR3 loop spans 15 amino acids. Methods used by the authors: Reference gene primers were amplified, and this amplification served to estimate nucleated cell counts. Generated by immunoSEQ multiplex PCR, the TCRdb table keeps only in-frame clones and is missing some. V, J and clone size derive from that table, while D and trimming were established from the DNA sequence. Of 100,000 to 150,000 clones listed, 75% to 85% are singletons. The TCR was taken from a man in his forties with active or convalescent COVID-19. Sequences were obtained from peripheral blood. This chain joins TRBV7-9 and TRBJ2-7, with D possibly matching TRBD1 (6 bases). The CDR3 DNA reads TGTGCCAGCAGCCCCCCCATGGGGGCGAGGGACGAGCAGTACTTC. Amino acid sequence: CASSPPMGARDEQYF.